This TCR beta chain was found in a study of blood T cell repertoires in COVID-19. As for the study in general: Sites across the United States, Italy and Spain contributed samples from acute and convalescent COVID-19. PBMCs, B-cell-depleted T cells, or T cells were the source of the cDNA or gDNA that made up the material.

Per the authors' pipeline: Reference gene primer amplification gave nucleated cell count estimates. Assay used: immunoSEQ multiplex PCR; TCRdb lists only in-frame clones, some missing. The D gene and trimming were derived from the DNA, and the V and J assignments and clone size from that table. The table shows 200,000 to 250,000 clones, with 86% occurring only once. The CDR3 spans 14 residues. Germline CDR1 SGHRS, CDR2 YFSETQ. V was clipped by 1 base and J by 7 bases; unmatched bases: 2. The receptor was isolated from a man in his 60s with acute or convalescent COVID-19. The chain is built from TRBV5-1 and TRBJ2-1; 10 nucleotides match TRBD2. The sample taken for sequencing was peripheral blood. CDR3: CASSLPSGSNEQFF. The CDR3 DNA reads TGCGCCAGCAGCTTGCCTAGCGGGAGTAATGAGCAGTTCTTC.